The next 32 T cell receptor beta chains were all read from a single sample in a study of T-cell memory formation after mild COVID-19. TCRdb re-analysed the 5' RACE reads in MiXCR, keeping a single row per CDR3 protein. The sample holds roughly 180,000 distinct CDR3 sequences; approximately 18% are singletons and the top ten take around 3.9%. The sample taken for sequencing was PBMCs or a T cell subset sorted from them (not recorded which). The receptors were sampled from a young man who had mild COVID-19 (a few samples of this study predate the infection). Cell type and time point are not known.

The J gene is TRBJ2-5, the V gene TRBV4-1, with D possibly called TRBD1 or TRBD2 (5 bases each). V lost 4 bases and J 7 bases, leaving 19 bases between the germline ends. The CDR3 is 15 residues long. Germline-derived CDR1 and CDR2 are MGHRA and YSYEKL. The CDR3 DNA sequence: TGCGCCAGCAGCCCAACTCCCGGGACCCAAAGGACCCAGTACTTC. Translation gives CASSPTPGTQRTQYF.

This clonotype was picked up a small number of times. The chain joins TRBV11-2 to TRBJ1-1, with 8 bases that match TRBD1. The CDR3 runs 15 residues. V gave up 3 bases and J gave up 2 bases; unmatched junction bases: 5. Germline CDR1 is SGHAT and CDR2 is FQNNGV. The CDR3 DNA follows: TGTGCCAGCAGCTTTGCGGGACAGGTAAACACTGAAGCTTTCTTT. It codes for CASSFAGQVNTEAFF.

The genes are TRBV4-1 and TRBJ1-6; unclear D gene. V was pared by 0 bases and J by 8 bases, with 8 bases between. The CDR3 covers 14 residues. Germline CDR1 reads MGHRA; CDR2 reads YSYEKL. DNA of the CDR3: TGCGCCAGCAGCCAAGACCTTTGGGATTCACCCCTCCACTTT. Encoded protein: CASSQDLWDSPLHF.

The V and J genes are TRBV5-6 and TRBJ1-1; D perhaps matches TRBD1 (6 bases). CDR3 length: 14 amino acids. Germline V gene sequence: CDR1 SGHDT, CDR2 YYEEEE. With 4 bases removed from V and 5 bases from J, the gap between germline ends came to 15 bases. The CDR3: CASSRRGSVTEAFF. DNA of the CDR3: TGTGCCAGCAGCCGCAGGGGCTCGGTGACTGAAGCTTTCTTT.

The V call is TRBV6-6, the J call TRBJ2-3, with D unclear. V lost 2 bases to trimming and J lost 6 bases, with 3 bases between them. Germline assignment: CDR1 MNHNY and CDR2 SVGAGI (reference sequence). This CDR3 has 11 amino acids. Written as DNA, the CDR3 is TGTGCCAGCAGTTACCAGGATACGCAGTATTTT. It is translated as CASSYQDTQYF.

The rearrangement links TRBV7-3 to TRBJ1-5, with D unresolved. The CDR3 has 14 amino acids. Germline lookup yields CDR1 SGHTA and CDR2 FQGTGA. Trimming shortened V by 2 bases and J by 3 bases, and 8 bases separated the two germline ends. Here the CDR3 DNA reads TGTGCCAGCAGCTTAGACGGATACAATCAGCCCCAGCATTTT. Its translation: CASSLDGYNQPQHF.

This clonotype was seen a handful of times. The rearrangement joins TRBV9 to TRBJ2-4, with D perhaps TRBD1 (5 bases). The CDR3 is 16 amino acids. V lost 4 bases to trimming and J lost 8 bases, with 22 bases between them. Germline V gene lookup returns CDR1 SGDLS and CDR2 YYNGEE. CDR3 nucleotides: TGTGCCAGCAGCACTTCAGGGTCCGGGTACCAGGACATTCAGTACTTC. This codes for CASSTSGSGYQDIQYF.

The chain combines TRBV20-1 with TRBJ2-3, with 10 bases fitting TRBD2. Germline assignment: CDR1 DFQATT and CDR2 SNEGSKA (reference sequence). V lost 0 bases to trimming and J lost 6 bases; unmatched junction nucleotides: 6. The CDR3 extends over 15 amino acids. This chain's CDR3 is CSARDTSGVGDTQYF. The CDR3 DNA sequence: TGCAGTGCTAGAGATACTAGCGGGGTGGGCGATACGCAGTATTTT.

The chain carries TRBV7-6 and TRBJ1-6; no clear D. V was clipped by 4 bases and J by 10 bases, with 8 bases between them. This CDR3 is built from 12 residues. CDR1 is SGHVS and CDR2 is FNYEAQ in the germline V gene. The CDR3 here is CASSSIGSPLHF. The CDR3 DNA reads TGTGCCAGCAGCTCCATAGGATCACCCCTCCACTTT.

The chain carries TRBV6-5 and TRBJ1-5, with D unresolved. The germline V gene encodes CDR1 MNHEY and CDR2 SVGAGI. V was shortened by 5 bases and J by 2 bases, with 16 bases between the two germline ends. This CDR3 region has 16 residues. CDR3 DNA: TGTGCCAGCAGTCCCCGCTCGGGCATTGGCAATCAGCCCCAGCATTTT. Protein sequence: CASSPRSGIGNQPQHF.

This sequence joins TRBV28 and TRBJ1-2; D remains ambiguous. V shed 3 bases and J shed 2 bases, with 7 bases lying between them. This CDR3 region has 13 residues. Germline CDR1 is MDHEN and CDR2 is SYDVKM. The CDR3 sequence: CASSLTQNYGYTF. DNA of the CDR3: TGTGCCAGCAGTTTGACACAGAACTATGGCTACACCTTC.

Only a few counts were recorded for this clonotype. The V gene is TRBV12-3 or TRBV12-4, the J gene TRBJ2-4; D is possibly TRBD1 (5 bases). The V and J ends lost 5 bases and 9 bases respectively, with 14 bases between them. This CDR3 is built from 13 residues. CDR3 sequence reads: CASSDSLLGIQYF. CDR3 nucleotides: TGTGCCAGCAGTGACAGCCTTCTGGGCATTCAGTACTTC.

This clonotype was seen a handful of times. V and J are TRBV5-1 and TRBJ1-1; D not resolved. Germline CDR1 reads SGHRS; CDR2 reads YFSETQ. Between the trimmed V and J ends, which lost 1 base and 5 bases, there was a span of 6 bases. CDR3 length: 12 residues. CDR3 in amino acids: CASSLSETEAFF. CDR3 DNA sequence: TGCGCCAGCAGCTTGTCGGAAACTGAAGCTTTCTTT.

This chain connects TRBV4-1 to TRBJ2-7; TRBD2 might be the D (6 bases). The CDR3 has 14 residues. V was trimmed by 4 bases and J by 6 bases, leaving 16 bases between them. Germline V CDR1 and CDR2: MGHRA, YSYEKL. CDR3 region: CASSPGGPAREQYV. The CDR3 coding sequence is TGCGCCAGCAGCCCCGGGGGACCGGCACGCGAGCAGTACGTC.

The CDR3: CASSRDRASNYGYTF. The DNA for the CDR3 is TGCGCCAGCAGCCGCGACAGGGCAAGTAACTATGGCTACACCTTC. This chain links TRBV4-3 with TRBJ1-2, with TRBD1 matching over 7 bases. The CDR3 has 15 residues. Germline values: CDR1 LGHNA, CDR2 YSLEER. J gave up 1 base and V 4 bases, and 6 bases lay outside the gene matches.

This clonotype showed up just a few times. This chain uses TRBV6-5 with TRBJ1-6, with 8 positions matching TRBD1. Trimming at V came to 4 bases and at J to 7 bases, leaving 3 bases not matched to a gene. The CDR3 sequence is 14 residues long. Germline CDR1 MNHEY, CDR2 SVGAGI. The CDR3 DNA is TGTGCCAGCAGTTTTTGGACAGGGAATTCACCCCTCCACTTT. Translating it yields CASSFWTGNSPLHF.

The chain employs TRBV6-2 or TRBV6-3 and TRBJ2-3; D possibly uses TRBD1 or TRBD2 (6 bases each). Germline values: CDR1 MNHEY, CDR2 SVGEGT. The CDR3 length is 18 residues. The V gene lost 2 bases and the J gene lost 4 bases, with 22 bases spanning the gap. CDR3 protein: CASSYPKGGTFSPDTQYF. The DNA for the CDR3 is TGTGCCAGCAGTTACCCAAAGGGGGGAACGTTTTCCCCAGATACGCAGTATTTT.

The V call is TRBV12-3 or TRBV12-4, the J call TRBJ2-5, with D possibly TRBD1 on 5 matching bases. The ends were cut back, 1 base at V and 0 bases at J, with 15 bases in the middle. CDR3 length: 17 amino acids. DNA for the CDR3: TGTGCCAGCAGTTTAGTAATCAGCCCAGGGTACCAAGAGACCCAGTACTTC. This sequence encodes CASSLVISPGYQETQYF.

The chain carries TRBV5-1 and TRBJ2-1; 8 positions agree with TRBD2. Losses at the gene ends were 3 bases for V and 0 bases for J; bases not matched to a gene: 8. CDR3 length equals 17 residues. Germline V gene sequence: CDR1 SGHRS, CDR2 YFSETQ. For the CDR3, the DNA is TGCGCCAGCAGCTGGGGGTTAGCGGGGAGCTCCTACAATGAGCAGTTCTTC. As protein: CASSWGLAGSSYNEQFF.

The V and J genes are TRBV29-1 and TRBJ1-4; 11 bases align to TRBD1. In germline, CDR1 is SQVTM, CDR2 ANQGSEA. V was clipped by 6 bases and J by 8 bases; unmatched bases: 5. This CDR3 is 13 amino acids long. The CDR3 protein is CSVGTGGEEKLFF. CDR3 in DNA: TGCAGCGTGGGGACAGGGGGTGAGGAAAAACTGTTTTTT.

This clonotype turned up a few times. This rearrangement joins TRBV7-2 to TRBJ1-1; 8 positions agree with TRBD1. With V trimmed by 4 bases and J by 8 bases, 3 bases remained unmatched. The CDR3 has 12 residues. Germline V lookup: CDR1 SGHTA, CDR2 FQGNSA. The CDR3 sequence: CASSSRTGEAFF. CDR3 nucleotides: TGTGCCAGCAGCTCACGGACAGGGGAAGCTTTCTTT.

This clonotype was seen only a few times. This chain uses TRBV5-6 with TRBJ2-3, with D unresolved. CDR3 length: 14 amino acids. The germline V gene has CDR1 SGHDT and CDR2 YYEEEE. V dropped 2 bases and J dropped 4 bases, with 11 bases sitting between them. The CDR3 DNA reads as TGTGCCAGCAGCTTATGGACGGTAGCAGATACGCAGTATTTT. Translating it yields CASSLWTVADTQYF.

The V call is TRBV29-1, the J call TRBJ2-7, with 11 bases fitting TRBD1. Losses at the gene ends were 8 bases for V and 4 bases for J; bases not matched to a gene: 10. This CDR3 has 14 residues. Germline lookup yields CDR1 SQVTM and CDR2 ANQGSEA. This CDR3 is CSIRTGGSSYEQYF. CDR3 in DNA: TGCAGCATTAGGACAGGGGGCTCCTCGTACGAGCAGTACTTC.

The J gene is TRBJ2-7, the V gene TRBV7-9; D tentatively reads TRBD1 or TRBD2 (5 bases each). The CDR3 consists of 13 residues. CDR1 and CDR2 (germline): SEHNR, FQNEAQ (reference sequence). Trimming took off 2 bases at V and 4 bases at J, with 9 bases between the two ends. The CDR3 DNA reads TGTGCCAGCAGCTTATCGGGGCCATACGAGCAGTACGTC. This codes for CASSLSGPYEQYV.

This chain joins TRBV7-9 and TRBJ2-1; 10 positions match TRBD2. Germline V gene lookup returns CDR1 SEHNR and CDR2 FQNEAQ (reference sequence). The CDR3 runs 16 residues. V lost 0 bases to trimming and J lost 7 bases; unmatched junction nucleotides: 6. The CDR3 reads CASSLAFASGGNEQFF. DNA of the CDR3: TGTGCCAGCAGCTTAGCGTTTGCTAGCGGGGGAAATGAGCAGTTCTTC.

This clonotype appeared a few times. The V and J genes are TRBV14 and TRBJ2-7, with D perhaps matching TRBD1 (6 bases). The ends were cut back, 1 base at V and 9 bases at J, with 16 bases in the middle. This CDR3 has 14 residues. Germline CDR1 reads SGHDN; CDR2 reads FVKESK. The CDR3 here is CASSQAPGHGGQYF. The CDR3 nucleotides are TGTGCCAGCAGCCAAGCCCCGGGACACGGAGGGCAGTACTTC.

V and J are TRBV7-2 and TRBJ2-5; 12 bases align to TRBD2. Germline V gene data show CDR1 as SGHTA and CDR2 as FQGNSA. This CDR3 comprises 15 residues. V dropped 5 bases and J dropped 4; count of bases not matched to a gene: 5. The CDR3 nucleotides are TGTGCCAGCAGCGGGAAGGGACTAGCGGGAGAGACCCAGTACTTC. Translated, it gives CASSGKGLAGETQYF.

A few counts support this clonotype. The V gene is TRBV5-1, the J gene TRBJ2-3; no reliable D call. CDR1 is SGHRS and CDR2 is YFSETQ in the germline V gene. The CDR3 sequence is 15 residues long. With 0 bases removed from V and 1 base from J, the gap between germline ends came to 9 bases. The CDR3 nucleotides are TGCGCCAGCAGCTTGGCCGACCGCCGCACAGATACGCAGTATTTT. It yields the protein CASSLADRRTDTQYF.

The V and J genes are TRBV4-3 and TRBJ1-3; D possibly corresponds to TRBD1 (5 bases). V was cut by 1 base and J by 0 bases, with 7 bases left in between. The CDR3 loop spans 15 amino acids. Germline values: CDR1 LGHNA, CDR2 YSLEER. In DNA, the CDR3 is TGCGCCAGCAGCCAAGCGGACATCTCTGGAAACACCATATATTTT. It specifies CASSQADISGNTIYF.

Worth noting for this clonotype: Compared with germline, one end of the junction differs, possibly owing to a read error. J is TRBJ1-1 and V is TRBV6-5, with D unresolved. CDR3 length: 12 residues. Germline values: CDR1 MNHEY, CDR2 SVGAGI. The CDR3 nucleotides are TGTGCCAGCAGTTACCCCAGACTCGGAATGATATTT. This gives the protein CASSYPRLGMIF.

This clonotype turned up a few times. This sequence joins TRBV21-1 and TRBJ2-7; the table calls TRBD1, which could not be checked here. TRBV21-1 is shown as a pseudogene. This CDR3 region has 15 residues. This chain's CDR3 is CASSHGDTTNYEQYV. The CDR3 region has the DNA TGTGCCAGCAGCCATGGGGACACCACTAACTACGAGCAGTACGTC.

CDR3 DNA sequence: TGTGCCAGCAGTGCCACTGAGCAGTTCTTC. As protein: CASSATEQFF. The chain carries TRBV2 and TRBJ2-1; D call uncertain. The V end lost 4 bases, the J end lost 9 bases, and 4 bases lay between the germline ends. Germline CDR1 and CDR2: SNHLY and FYNNEI. CDR3 length: 10 amino acids.